This TCR beta chain was found in a study of blood T cell repertoires in COVID-19. Profiled with immunoSEQ multiplex PCR; TCRdb holds only in-frame clones, not every one. The sample consists of 100,000 to 150,000 clones, roughly 90% of them appearing once. Trimming removed 6 bases from V and 2 bases from J, with 11 bases in between. Germline CDR1 is MDHEN and CDR2 is SYDVKM. The CDR3 is made up of 14 amino acids. J is TRBJ1-3 and V is TRBV28, with D possibly being TRBD1 (5 bases). The source of this sequence is a woman aged 55-70 years with COVID-19, enrolled during active disease. Material for sequencing was peripheral blood. The CDR3: CASRGGRPGNTIYF. CDR3 nucleotide sequence: TGTGCCAGCAGGGGGGGACGCCCTGGAAACACCATATATTTT. Looking up the rest from reference TRBV28 and TRBJ1-3 gives the full variable domain: DVKVTQSSRYLVKRTGEKVFLECVQDMDHENMFWYRQDPGLGLRLIYFSYDVKMKEKGDIPEGYSVSREKKERFSLILESASTNQTSMYLCASRGGRPGNTIYFGEGSWLTVV.